The 7 T cell receptor beta chains below all came from one sample that was sequenced in a study of cytomegalovirus exposure and HLA in healthy donors. The assay was immunoSEQ multiplex PCR, and TCRdb's table has in-frame clones only and misses some. The sample holds about 82,000 clones, about 92% seen once. Sequencing input: PBMCs. These receptors came from a man younger than 35 in good health and CMV-seronegative.

The chain combines TRBV30 with TRBJ1-2; no reliable D call. CDR3 length equals 13 residues. Germline V gives CDR1 GTSNPN, CDR2 SVGIG (reference sequence). V lost 5 bases and J 4 bases, leaving 14 bases between the germline ends. The CDR3 nucleotides read TGTGCCTGGCTAGACCGCTCCTCCTATGGCTACACCTTC. Its protein product is CAWLDRSSYGYTF.

The chain couples TRBV7-2 to TRBJ2-2; 14 bases match TRBD2. The CDR3 totals 18 residues. V lost 3 bases, J lost 2 bases, and 5 bases stayed unmatched. The germline V gene encodes CDR1 SGHTA and CDR2 FQGNSA. The CDR3 sequence is CASSLVGLAGGNTGELFF. CDR3 coding DNA: TGTGCCAGCAGCTTGGTCGGACTAGCGGGGGGCAACACCGGGGAGCTGTTTTTT.

The rearrangement joins TRBV30 to TRBJ1-6; 9 positions match TRBD1. The CDR3 runs to 14 residues. Germline V gene lookup returns CDR1 GTSNPN and CDR2 SVGIG (reference sequence). The trim removed 5 bases at V and 10 bases at J, leaving 9 bases unmatched. The CDR3 here is CAWAPYRGRSPLHF. The DNA for the CDR3 is TGTGCCTGGGCCCCTTACAGGGGGCGATCACCCCTCCACTTT.

This sequence joins TRBV7-8 and TRBJ2-1; D remains unclear. The V end was cut by 6 bases, the J end by 3 bases, with 15 bases between. This CDR3 is 15 amino acids long. Germline loops: CDR1 SGHVS, CDR2 FQNEAQ. CDR3 nucleotide sequence: TGTGCCAGCAGTCTTGGTGTAAGCGTCTACAATGAGCAGTTCTTC. Amino acid sequence: CASSLGVSVYNEQFF.

The chain uses TRBV27 and TRBJ2-7; 8 positions agree with TRBD1. Germline-derived CDR1 and CDR2 are MNHEY and SMNVEV (reference sequence). The CDR3 runs to 15 residues. The V and J ends lost 6 bases and 3 bases, in that order; junction bases with no gene match: 10. The CDR3 region is CASRFRTGLGYEQYF. DNA of the CDR3: TGTGCCAGCAGATTTCGGACAGGGTTAGGCTACGAGCAGTACTTC.

The table lists this clone with a few counts. CDR3 sequence (DNA): TGTGCCAGCAGTGACCTAGACAGGCTCACCGGGGAGCTGTTTTTT. It is translated as CASSDLDRLTGELFF. The V and J genes are TRBV2 and TRBJ2-2; possibly TRBD1 for D (6 bases). Germline values: CDR1 SNHLY, CDR2 FYNNEI. Trimming pared 3 bases from V and 4 bases from J, leaving 12 bases between. The CDR3 totals 15 residues.

The chain joins TRBV19 to TRBJ2-1; 11 bases agree with TRBD1. Germline-derived CDR1 and CDR2 are LNHDA and SQIVND (reference sequence). CDR3 length: 16 residues. The V gene end was trimmed by 4 bases and the J gene end by 5 bases; junction bases not matched to a gene: 7. The CDR3 DNA follows: TGTGCCAGTAGTACCCGAGGACAGGGGGCTGACAATGAGCAGTTCTTC. This gives the protein CASSTRGQGADNEQFF.